This entry features one TCR beta chain sequence. The antigen remains unidentified. MiXCR, applied by TCRdb to the 5' RACE reads, yields one record per CDR3 protein. The data hold approximately 510,000 distinct CDR3 sequences, with 21% observed a single time. This entry belongs to a study of T cells after yellow fever vaccination. Study outcomes and limitations: Most clones from primary vaccination were detected again post-booster (roughly 96% CD4, approximately 90% CD8).

Germline CDR1 SGHKS, CDR2 YYEKEE (reference sequence). The CDR3 sequence is 14 residues long. V gave up 2 bases and J gave up 4 bases, with 13 bases separating them. The sequences come from PBMCs, collected roughly 23 days after the first yellow fever vaccination. This rearrangement joins TRBV5-5 to TRBJ2-7; either TRBD1 or TRBD2 may fit D (5 bases each). This receptor was obtained from a man aged 18 to 35 who received the YFV17D yellow fever vaccine. The CDR3 DNA follows: TGTGCCAGCAGCTTCGGGACGGCAGCTTACGAGCAGTACTTC. This gives the protein CASSFGTAAYEQYF. The entire variable domain, with the rest obtained from reference TRBV5-5 and TRBJ2-7, is as follows: DAGVTQSPTHLIKTRGQQVTLRCSPISGHKSVSWYQQVLGQGPQFIFQYYEKEERGRGNFPDRFSARQFPNYSSELNVNALLLGDSALYLCASSFGTAAYEQYFGPGTRLTVT.